Listed here are 20 T cell receptor beta chains from one sample, sequenced in a study of blood T cells in healthy people across ages. The authors ran a second PCR of about 7 to 11 cycles using a sample-barcoded 5' primer and a J-beta primer mix. TCRdb reprocessed the 5' RACE reads via MiXCR and lists one record per CDR3 protein. Of about 1,400,000 distinct CDR3 sequences in the sample, approximately 40% were seen once. The sample comprised blood. These receptors all come from a woman younger than 35 in good health.

The rearrangement joins TRBV7-9 to TRBJ2-7; D tentatively fits TRBD1 or TRBD2 (5 bases each). With 6 bases removed from V and 9 bases from J, the gap between germline ends came to 9 bases. CDR3 length: 10 residues. Germline V gives CDR1 SEHNR, CDR2 FQNEAQ (reference sequence). CDR3 sequence: CASSRDGQYF. CDR3 DNA sequence: TGTGCCAGCAGTCGGGACGGGCAGTACTTC.

The V gene is TRBV27, the J gene TRBJ1-5; unclear D gene. The CDR3 has 13 residues. Trimming stripped 3 bases from V and 7 bases from J, with 10 bases between. The germline CDR1 and CDR2 sequences are MNHEY and SMNVEV (reference sequence). CDR3 protein: CASSFGERQPQHF. CDR3 sequence (DNA): TGTGCCAGCAGTTTCGGGGAGCGGCAGCCCCAGCATTTT.

Of note for this clonotype: A read error may account for a junction end that differs from germline. V gene TRBV15 combines with J gene TRBJ2-5, with TRBD2 matching over 8 bases. The CDR3 runs 16 residues. CDR1 LNHNV and CDR2 YYDKDF come from the germline V gene (reference sequence). This CDR3 is CATFHQGGGNQETQYF. In nucleotides, the CDR3 is TGCGCCACGTTTCATCAGGGCGGGGGGAACCAAGAGACCCAGTACTTC.

This clonotype was counted only a few times. V and J are TRBV9 and TRBJ2-7; 9 bases are shared with TRBD1. The germline V gene has CDR1 SGDLS and CDR2 YYNGEE. V lost 3 bases and J lost 6; bases outside the gene matches: 7. This CDR3 has 14 residues. CDR3 DNA sequence: TGTGCCAGCAGCGCCGGGACAGGGCCCTTCGAGCAGTACTTC. Protein product: CASSAGTGPFEQYF.

The chain has TRBV6-5 and TRBJ1-1; D is unclear. The CDR3 runs to 13 residues. Germline-derived CDR1 and CDR2 are MNHEY and SVGAGI. V was shortened by 7 bases and J by 4 bases, with 13 bases between the two germline ends. The CDR3 loop reads CASINEGRTEAFF. In DNA form, the CDR3 reads TGTGCCAGCATCAACGAGGGTCGCACTGAAGCTTTCTTT.

This clonotype was recorded a few times. The chain employs TRBV6-1 and TRBJ2-3; D remains ambiguous. The ends were cut back, 0 bases at V and 0 bases at J, with 10 bases in the middle. Germline-derived CDR1 and CDR2 are MNHNS and SASEGT. The CDR3 extends over 16 amino acids. The CDR3 reads CASSEAWGTSTDTQYF. The CDR3 DNA sequence: TGTGCCAGCAGTGAAGCGTGGGGAACTAGCACAGATACGCAGTATTTT.

This clonotype was picked up a small number of times. The CDR3 sequence: CASSLGAYEYNEQYF. CDR3 nucleotides: TGTGCCAGCAGCTTAGGGGCTTACGAGTACAATGAGCAGTACTTC. The chain employs TRBV7-3 and TRBJ2-7, with D perhaps TRBD1 (5 bases). V lost 2 bases and J 7 bases, leaving 18 bases between the germline ends. The CDR3 extends over 15 amino acids. Germline CDR1 reads SGHTA; CDR2 reads FQGTGA.

V gene TRBV12-3 or TRBV12-4 combines with J gene TRBJ2-7; the match to TRBD2 covers 11 bases. The CDR3 is 15 residues long. Trimming removed 7 bases from V and 1 base from J; junction bases left unmatched: 6. CDR3 in DNA: TGTGCCAGCACAACGACTAGCGGGATTTCCTACGAGCAGTACTTC. It is translated as CASTTTSGISYEQYF.

This clonotype was seen more than once but under ten times. The chain has TRBV28 and TRBJ2-1; D is unresolved. V was pared by 3 bases and J by 11 bases, with 17 bases between. CDR1 is MDHEN, CDR2 SYDVKM, per germline. There are 14 residues in the CDR3. For the CDR3, the DNA is TGTGCCAGCAGTTTTTTCCGCTATGATCAACAGCAGTTCTTC. Translating it yields CASSFFRYDQQQFF.

About this clonotype itself: The germline gene is not matched at one end of the junction; a read error may be the cause. The chain combines TRBV12-3 or TRBV12-4 with TRBJ1-5; 7 bases agree with TRBD1. The length of the CDR3 is 14 residues. Written as DNA, the CDR3 is TGTGCCGGCAGGTTGACAGGGAGCCCTTCAGCCCAGCATTTT. It codes for CAGRLTGSPSAQHF.

The V and J genes are TRBV9 and TRBJ1-2; perhaps TRBD1 as D (6 bases). The V gene's germline CDR1 is SGDLS and CDR2 YYNGEE. Trimming stripped 3 bases from V and 3 bases from J, with 15 bases between. The CDR3 consists of 15 residues. The CDR3 DNA is TGTGCCAGCAGCGAAAGGACAGCGTACTACTATGGCTACACCTTC. Amino acid sequence: CASSERTAYYYGYTF.

The chain joins TRBV10-3 to TRBJ2-7; 7 bases are shared with TRBD2. V gave up 10 bases and J gave up 4 bases; unmatched junction bases: 10. Germline-derived CDR1 and CDR2 are ENHRY and SYGVKD. The CDR3 has 13 residues. The DNA of the CDR3 is TGTGCCAGTACCGAAGGGAGGGAGTACGAGCAGTACTTC. As protein: CASTEGREYEQYF.

This chain joins TRBV10-3 and TRBJ2-7; a weak D match, TRBD2 (7 bases). This CDR3 has 15 amino acids. Looked up from germline, CDR1 is ENHRY and CDR2 is SYGVKD. The germline V and J ends were trimmed by 3 bases and 2 bases, with 14 bases remaining between them. CDR3 loop: CAISEAAGAAYEQYF. In nucleotides, the CDR3 is TGTGCCATCAGTGAAGCGGCGGGGGCCGCCTACGAGCAGTACTTC.

This clonotype was observed a few times. The rearrangement uses TRBV6-6 and TRBJ2-7; a possible D gene is TRBD2 (6 bases). CDR1 and CDR2 (germline): MNHNY, SVGAGI (reference sequence). CDR3 length equals 13 residues. With 7 bases removed from V and 0 bases from J, the gap between germline ends came to 10 bases. CDR3 in amino acids: CASMGEDSYEQYF. The CDR3 region has the DNA TGTGCCAGCATGGGGGAGGACTCCTACGAGCAGTACTTC.

This sequence joins TRBV5-1 and TRBJ2-7; D remains unclear. The CDR3 has 13 amino acids. The V end lost 1 base, the J end lost 7 bases, and 12 bases lay between the germline ends. The germline CDR1 and CDR2 sequences are SGHRS and YFSETQ. Here the CDR3 reads CASSLTVVNEQYF. CDR3 DNA: TGCGCCAGCAGCTTGACAGTAGTCAATGAGCAGTACTTC.

This sequence joins TRBV12-3 or TRBV12-4 and TRBJ2-1, with TRBD2 identical over 14 bases. Losses at the gene ends were 5 bases for V and 10 bases for J; bases not matched to a gene: 7. The CDR3 length is 15 residues. The chain's CDR3 is CASSAGLAGGKEQFF. CDR3 sequence (DNA): TGTGCCAGCAGTGCCGGACTAGCGGGAGGAAAGGAGCAGTTCTTC.

The rearrangement joins TRBV20-1 to TRBJ2-7, with 9 bases identical to TRBD1. V dropped 6 bases and J dropped 1; count of bases not matched to a gene: 7. CDR1 is DFQATT and CDR2 is SNEGSKA in the germline V gene (reference sequence). This CDR3 comprises 14 residues. The CDR3 coding sequence is TGCAGTGCAAACACCGGGACAGGGTCCTACGAGCAGTACTTC. It translates to CSANTGTGSYEQYF.

The chain couples TRBV5-1 to TRBJ1-2; 7 bases match TRBD1. CDR3 length: 13 amino acids. The trim removed 0 bases at V and 8 bases at J, leaving 4 bases unmatched. CDR1 SGHRS and CDR2 YFSETQ come from the germline V gene. The CDR3 loop reads CASSLAGQAGYTF. CDR3 DNA sequence: TGCGCCAGCAGCTTGGCCGGACAGGCAGGCTACACCTTC.

The sample holds a few counts of this clonotype. This rearrangement joins TRBV5-1 to TRBJ2-7; TRBD1 agrees at 7 bases. Germline loops: CDR1 SGHRS, CDR2 YFSETQ. The J segment lost 1 base and the V segment lost 4 bases, leaving 23 bases of the junction unmatched. This CDR3 comprises 20 residues. CDR3 residues: CASSLTGTLRGGRLSYEQYF. CDR3 nucleotide sequence: TGCGCCAGCAGCCTGACAGGGACCCTTCGGGGCGGCCGATTGTCCTACGAGCAGTACTTC. The full variable domain, completed using reference TRBV5-1 and TRBJ2-7, is KAGVTQTPRYLIKTRGQQVTLSCSPISGHRSVSWYQQTPGQGLQFLFEYFSETQRNKGNFPGRFSGRQFSNSRSEMNVSTLELGDSALYLCASSLTGTLRGGRLSYEQYFGPGTRLTVT.

The J gene is TRBJ2-1, the V gene TRBV4-2; TRBD2 matches at 12 bases. Trimming removed 1 base from V and 7 bases from J; junction bases left unmatched: 8. This CDR3 contains 17 residues. Germline lookup yields CDR1 LGHNA and CDR2 YNFKEQ. In DNA, the CDR3 is TGTGCCAGCAGCCAAGGGGTTCTAGCGGGGGGGCAAAATGAGCAGTTCTTC. Its protein is CASSQGVLAGGQNEQFF.